The 24 T cell receptor beta chains below come from one sample, sequenced in a study of early T cells in non-severe SARS-CoV-2 infection. TCRdb passed the 5' RACE reads through MiXCR, listing each CDR3 protein once. The sample has 75,000 to 100,000 distinct CDR3 sequences; about 15% are singletons. The sequenced sample was whole blood. Receptor source: an adult who was a healthcare worker with PCR-confirmed SARS-CoV-2 infection or an uninfected control (not recorded which).

This clonotype was observed a few times. The chain carries TRBV7-9 and TRBJ2-4, with D possibly TRBD1 on 6 matching bases. The germline V and J ends were trimmed by 0 bases and 1 base, with 13 bases remaining between them. Germline CDR1 and CDR2: SEHNR and FQNEAQ (reference sequence). The CDR3 spans 17 residues. The CDR3 is CASSLAGQGYAKNIQYF. CDR3 DNA: TGTGCCAGCAGCTTAGCGGGGCAGGGGTACGCCAAAAACATTCAGTACTTC.

In this sample, this clonotype turned up a few times. V and J are TRBV5-8 and TRBJ2-3; possible D gene TRBD2, 5 bases. The length of the CDR3 is 14 residues. The germline V gene has CDR1 SGHTS and CDR2 YDEGEE. V was cut by 2 bases and J by 0 bases, with 7 bases left in between. Here the CDR3 reads CASSLADSTDTQYF. CDR3 nucleotides: TGTGCCAGCAGCTTAGCGGATAGCACAGATACGCAGTATTTT.

This rearrangement joins TRBV2 to TRBJ2-2, with 7 positions matching TRBD2. The junction had 7 bases not matched to a gene; V was cut back by 7 bases and J by 2 bases. Germline V gives CDR1 SNHLY, CDR2 FYNNEI. The CDR3 is made up of 15 amino acids. This CDR3 reads CASMGGGFNTGELFF. CDR3 coding DNA: TGTGCCAGCATGGGCGGGGGATTTAACACCGGGGAGCTGTTTTTT.

The V gene is TRBV20-1, the J gene TRBJ2-5, with D tentatively TRBD1 (6 bases). The CDR3 is 15 amino acids. V was shortened by 1 base and J by 5 bases, with 17 bases between the two germline ends. In germline, CDR1 is DFQATT, CDR2 SNEGSKA (reference sequence). In DNA form, the CDR3 reads TGCAGTGCTAGAGTTGTCGGAACAGGGCGGGAGACCCAGTACTTC. Translating gives CSARVVGTGRETQYF.

The chain links TRBV21-1 to TRBJ2-7; the D call in the table, TRBD1, was not verified against the DNA. TRBV21-1 is deemed a pseudogene. The CDR3 length is 18 residues. The CDR3 here is CASSKEPNGRSPIYEQYV. In DNA form, the CDR3 reads TGTGCCAGCAGCAAAGAGCCAAATGGACGGTCCCCAATCTACGAGCAGTACGTC.

The CDR3 bases are TGCGCCAGCAGCGCTTTGTCATCCGCCGGGGAGCTGTTTTTT. It codes for CASSALSSAGELFF. J is TRBJ2-2 and V is TRBV10-2; D is unclear. Germline V gene lookup returns CDR1 WSHSY and CDR2 SAAADI. The CDR3 is 14 residues long. V lost 6 bases to trimming and J lost 6 bases, with 14 bases between them.

This clonotype was counted between two and nine times. The rearrangement uses TRBV29-1 and TRBJ2-7; 7 nucleotides agree with TRBD2. V lost 5 bases and J lost 3; bases outside the gene matches: 4. In germline, CDR1 is SQVTM, CDR2 ANQGSEA. This CDR3 is 12 amino acids long. CDR3 residues: CSVRGESYEQYV. CDR3 nucleotides: TGCAGCGTTCGGGGGGAGAGCTACGAGCAGTACGTC.

This sequence joins TRBV9 and TRBJ2-1, with no clear D. The CDR3 is 15 residues long. Germline V gene data show CDR1 as SGDLS and CDR2 as YYNGEE. The V end was cut by 4 bases, the J end by 5 bases, with 16 bases between. CDR3 DNA: TGTGCCAGCAGCTCCCGTCTCGGCGGCCACAATGAGCAGTTCTTC. It codes for CASSSRLGGHNEQFF.

This clonotype was picked up many times. V gene TRBV6-5 combines with J gene TRBJ1-1, with 7 bases that match TRBD1. The CDR3 consists of 17 residues. The V segment lost 5 bases and the J segment 0 bases; nucleotides outside the gene matches: 12. Germline V gene sequence: CDR1 MNHEY, CDR2 SVGAGI. The CDR3 is CASSQTGANFMNTEAFF. The CDR3 DNA follows: TGTGCCAGCAGTCAAACAGGGGCGAATTTCATGAACACTGAAGCTTTCTTT.

This clonotype was found a few times. This rearrangement joins TRBV9 to TRBJ2-1; D tentatively reads TRBD1 or TRBD2 (6 bases each). This CDR3 has 16 amino acids. V was shortened by 0 bases and J by 5 bases, with 15 bases between the two germline ends. CDR1 is SGDLS, CDR2 YYNGEE, per germline. CDR3 region: CASSVGFGGRNNEQFF. In nucleotides, the CDR3 is TGTGCCAGCAGCGTAGGGTTCGGGGGCCGAAACAATGAGCAGTTCTTC.

This clonotype was recorded at least ten times. The chain employs TRBV6-6 and TRBJ1-1, with 9 bases fitting TRBD1. This CDR3 is 16 amino acids long. Losses at the gene ends were 2 bases for V and 2 bases for J; bases not matched to a gene: 6. Looked up from germline, CDR1 is MNHNY and CDR2 is SVGAGI (reference sequence). In DNA, the CDR3 is TGTGCCAGCAGTTACGGGACAGGGCTCCCCAACACTGAAGCTTTCTTT. Translating gives CASSYGTGLPNTEAFF.

A few counts support this clonotype. This chain joins TRBV14 and TRBJ2-2; D ambiguous. This CDR3 is 16 amino acids long. Trimming took off 4 bases at V and 1 base at J, with 13 bases between the two ends. Germline V gives CDR1 SGHDN, CDR2 FVKESK. CDR3 in amino acids: CASSPWMTKNTGELFF. Written as DNA, the CDR3 is TGTGCCAGCAGCCCATGGATGACAAAGAACACCGGGGAGCTGTTTTTT.

This clonotype has at least ten counts. The chain carries TRBV29-1 and TRBJ2-7; no clear D. Germline V lookup: CDR1 SQVTM, CDR2 ANQGSEA. The CDR3 length is 14 residues. Trimming cost V 4 bases and J 3 bases, with 16 bases left between them. CDR3 nucleotide sequence: TGCAGCGTTGTCCTGCCGGTCACAAGCTACGAGCAGTACGTC. Its protein product is CSVVLPVTSYEQYV.

This clonotype has at least ten counts. The chain links TRBV12-3 or TRBV12-4 to TRBJ1-2, with TRBD1 matching over 9 bases. The CDR3 covers 15 residues. J was trimmed by 4 bases and V by 2 bases; bases with no gene match: 5. The CDR3 protein is CASSLLLGQGYGYTF. Here the CDR3 DNA reads TGTGCCAGCAGTTTACTGTTGGGACAGGGCTATGGCTACACCTTC.

This clonotype was seen a handful of times. V gene TRBV12-3 or TRBV12-4 combines with J gene TRBJ2-3; TRBD2 agrees at 9 bases. There are 17 residues in the CDR3. Trimming cost V 6 bases and J 2 bases; bases outside gene matches: 12. CDR3 sequence (DNA): TGTGCCAGCAGCTATAACCCCGGGACTAGCCCCACAGATACGCAGTATTTT. Translated: CASSYNPGTSPTDTQYF.

The J gene is TRBJ1-1, the V gene TRBV3-1; D gene uncertain. Germline CDR1 and CDR2: LGHDT and YNNKEL (reference sequence). This CDR3 has 13 amino acids. V was trimmed by 1 base and J by 4 bases, leaving 7 bases between them. CDR3 in amino acids: CASSQGAFTEAFF. The CDR3, as DNA: TGTGCCAGCAGCCAAGGCGCATTCACTGAAGCTTTCTTT.

A remark on this clonotype: A read error is possible here, since a much larger clone lies one base away. CDR3 bases: TGTGCCAGCAGCTTAGCAATCCATCTACAGGTCACAGATACGCAGTATTTT. Amino acid sequence: CASSLAIHLQVTDTQYF. This rearrangement joins TRBV7-2 to TRBJ2-3; a weak D match, TRBD1 (5 bases). Germline loops: CDR1 SGHTA, CDR2 FQGNSA. The CDR3 is made up of 17 amino acids. V was cut by 0 bases and J by 2 bases, with 15 bases left in between.

There are a few counts of this clonotype. V gene TRBV7-2 combines with J gene TRBJ2-3, with 16 bases matching TRBD2. CDR3 length: 20 residues. Germline CDR1 and CDR2: SGHTA and FQGNSA. Trimming took 6 bases from V and 1 from J; bases not matched to a gene: 13. This CDR3 reads CASRRPLGLAGGPGTDTQYF. Written as DNA, the CDR3 is TGTGCCAGCAGAAGACCTTTGGGACTAGCGGGGGGGCCTGGCACAGATACGCAGTATTTT.

This clonotype was observed many times. The rearrangement uses TRBV6-5 and TRBJ2-3, with TRBD2 matching over 11 bases. This CDR3 comprises 17 residues. V lost 0 bases and J lost 3; bases outside the gene matches: 5. In germline, CDR1 is MNHEY, CDR2 SVGAGI. The CDR3 bases are TGTGCCAGCAGTTACTCGATTACTAGCGGGGGAACAGATACGCAGTATTTT. Encoded protein: CASSYSITSGGTDTQYF.

This chain joins TRBV2 and TRBJ1-5; D might be TRBD1 (5 bases). The CDR3 is made up of 15 amino acids. Germline V gene lookup returns CDR1 SNHLY and CDR2 FYNNEI. With 3 bases removed from V and 2 bases from J, the gap between germline ends came to 11 bases. The CDR3 coding sequence is TGTGCCAGCAGTGATTGGGGGAATGGCAATCAGCCCCAGCATTTT. Translating gives CASSDWGNGNQPQHF.

The chain carries TRBV20-1 and TRBJ2-5, with a possible D match to TRBD1 (6 bases). The CDR3 length is 13 residues. CDR1 and CDR2 (germline): DFQATT, SNEGSKA (reference sequence). V was clipped by 1 base and J by 5 bases, with 11 bases between them. The CDR3 DNA reads TGCAGTGCTAGAGGGGGGCTCTCGGAGACCCAGTACTTC. Translated, it gives CSARGGLSETQYF.

This clonotype was observed at least ten times. V is TRBV7-8 and J is TRBJ2-3; D remains ambiguous. The CDR3 is made up of 12 amino acids. V was trimmed by 5 bases and J by 3 bases, leaving 6 bases between them. The germline CDR1 and CDR2 sequences are SGHVS and FQNEAQ. CDR3 protein: CASSRRTDTQYF. The CDR3 DNA is TGTGCCAGCAGCCGCCGAACAGATACGCAGTATTTT.

This clonotype has just a few counts. The chain links TRBV7-6 to TRBJ2-2; TRBD2 aligns across 7 bases. Per the germline V gene, CDR1 is SGHVS and CDR2 is FNYEAQ. The CDR3 sequence is 17 residues long. With V trimmed by 5 bases and J by 1 base, 10 bases remained unmatched. The CDR3 region has the DNA TGTGCCAGCAGCCCCCCTAAGCGGGGCCTGAACACCGGGGAGCTGTTTTTT. Its protein product is CASSPPKRGLNTGELFF.

Ten or more counts support this clonotype. The V gene is TRBV12-3 or TRBV12-4, the J gene TRBJ2-5, with TRBD2 matching 13 bases. This CDR3 is built from 16 residues. J gave up 1 base and V 3 bases, and 2 bases lay outside the gene matches. CDR3 DNA: TGTGCCAGCAGTTTCCGGACTAGCGGGGGCCAAGAGACCCAGTACTTC. Its translation: CASSFRTSGGQETQYF.